This T cell receptor beta chain was observed in a study of PD-1 blockade in mismatch repair-deficient tumors. On this clone: Its antigen is unidentified.

Generated by immunoSEQ multiplex PCR, the TCRdb table keeps only in-frame clones and is missing some. Altogether about 68,000 clones are present, 70% to 85% being singletons, with the ten largest covering 4.5% to 7%. General study results and limits: After pembrolizumab, tumor-resident clones rose rapidly, then generally contracted before radiologic responses.

The CDR3 is 14 residues long. The germline gives CDR1 MNHEY, CDR2 SVGAGI. With 7 bases clipped from V and 2 bases from J, the junction kept 5 bases outside the gene matches. The V call is TRBV6-5, the J call TRBJ2-1; the match to TRBD2 covers 7 bases. This receptor was taken from an adult with mismatch repair-deficient cancer. This sample comprised peripheral blood, obtained 2 weeks after starting pembrolizumab. The CDR3 DNA reads TGTGCCAGCAAGACGGGAGGCCCCTACAATGAGCAGTTCTTC. Encoded protein: CASKTGGPYNEQFF.